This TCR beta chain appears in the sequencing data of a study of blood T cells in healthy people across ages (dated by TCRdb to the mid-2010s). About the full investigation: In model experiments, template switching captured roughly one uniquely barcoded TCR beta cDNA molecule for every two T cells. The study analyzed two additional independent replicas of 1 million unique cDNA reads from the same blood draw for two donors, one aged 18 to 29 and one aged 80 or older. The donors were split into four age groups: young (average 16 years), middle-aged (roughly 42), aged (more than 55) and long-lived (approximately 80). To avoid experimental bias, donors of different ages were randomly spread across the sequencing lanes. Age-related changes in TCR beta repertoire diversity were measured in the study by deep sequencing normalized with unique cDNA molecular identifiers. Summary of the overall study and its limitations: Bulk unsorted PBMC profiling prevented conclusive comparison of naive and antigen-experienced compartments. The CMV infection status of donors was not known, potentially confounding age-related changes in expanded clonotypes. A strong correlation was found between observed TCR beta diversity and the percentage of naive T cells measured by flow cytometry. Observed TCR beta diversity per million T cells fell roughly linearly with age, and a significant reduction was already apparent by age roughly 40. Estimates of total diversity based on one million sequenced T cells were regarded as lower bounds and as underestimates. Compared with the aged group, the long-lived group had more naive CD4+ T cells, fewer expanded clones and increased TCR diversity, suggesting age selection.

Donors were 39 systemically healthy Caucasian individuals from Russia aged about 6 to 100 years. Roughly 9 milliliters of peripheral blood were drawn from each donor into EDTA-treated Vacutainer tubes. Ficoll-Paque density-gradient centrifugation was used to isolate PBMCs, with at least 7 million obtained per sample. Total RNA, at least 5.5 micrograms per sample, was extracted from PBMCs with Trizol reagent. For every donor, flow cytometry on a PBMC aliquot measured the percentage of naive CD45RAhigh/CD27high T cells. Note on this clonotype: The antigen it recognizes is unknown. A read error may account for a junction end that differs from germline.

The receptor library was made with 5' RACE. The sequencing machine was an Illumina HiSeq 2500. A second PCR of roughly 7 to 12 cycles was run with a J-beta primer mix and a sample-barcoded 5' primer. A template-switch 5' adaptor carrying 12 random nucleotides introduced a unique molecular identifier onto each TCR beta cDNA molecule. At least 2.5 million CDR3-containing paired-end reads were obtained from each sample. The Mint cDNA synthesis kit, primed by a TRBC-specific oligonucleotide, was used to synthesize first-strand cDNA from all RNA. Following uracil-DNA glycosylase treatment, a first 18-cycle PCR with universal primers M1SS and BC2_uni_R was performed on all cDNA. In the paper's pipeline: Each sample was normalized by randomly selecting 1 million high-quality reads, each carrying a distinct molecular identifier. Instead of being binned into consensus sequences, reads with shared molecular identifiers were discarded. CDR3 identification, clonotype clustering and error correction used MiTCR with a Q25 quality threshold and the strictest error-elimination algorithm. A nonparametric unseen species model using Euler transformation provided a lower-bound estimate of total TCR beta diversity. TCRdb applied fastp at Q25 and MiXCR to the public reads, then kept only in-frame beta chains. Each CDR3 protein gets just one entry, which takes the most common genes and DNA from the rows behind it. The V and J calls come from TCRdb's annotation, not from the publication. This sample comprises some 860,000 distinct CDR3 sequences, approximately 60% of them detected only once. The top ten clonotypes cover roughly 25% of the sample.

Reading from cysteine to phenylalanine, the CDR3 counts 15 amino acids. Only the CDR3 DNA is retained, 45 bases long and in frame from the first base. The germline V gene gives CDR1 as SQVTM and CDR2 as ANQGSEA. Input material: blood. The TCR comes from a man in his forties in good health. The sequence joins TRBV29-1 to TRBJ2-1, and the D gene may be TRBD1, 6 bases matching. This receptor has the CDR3 CGVGIRGMRSNEQFF. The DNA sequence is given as TGCGGCGTGGGAATCAGGGGAATGCGGTCCAATGAGCAGTTCTTC.